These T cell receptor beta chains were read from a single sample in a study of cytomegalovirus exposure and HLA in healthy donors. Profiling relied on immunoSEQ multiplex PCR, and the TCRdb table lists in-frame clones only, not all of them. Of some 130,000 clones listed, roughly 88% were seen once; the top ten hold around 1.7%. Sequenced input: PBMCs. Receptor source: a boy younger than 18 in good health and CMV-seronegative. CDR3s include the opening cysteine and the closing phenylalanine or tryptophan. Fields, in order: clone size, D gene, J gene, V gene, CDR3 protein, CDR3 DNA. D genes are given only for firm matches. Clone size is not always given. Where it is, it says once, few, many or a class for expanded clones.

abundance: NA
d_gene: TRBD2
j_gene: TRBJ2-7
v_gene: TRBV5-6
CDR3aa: CASSFALASYEQYF
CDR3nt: TGTGCCAGCAGCTTTGCACTAGCGTCCTACGAGCAGTACTTC

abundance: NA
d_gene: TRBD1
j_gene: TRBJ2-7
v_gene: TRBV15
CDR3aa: CATSRGTGGNYEQYF
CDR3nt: TGTGCCACCAGCAGGGGGACAGGGGGCAATTACGAGCAGTACTTC

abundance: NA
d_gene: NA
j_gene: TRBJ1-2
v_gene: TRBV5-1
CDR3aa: CASSLGQTIDYGYTF
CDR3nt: TGCGCCAGCAGCTTGGGACAGACGATCGACTATGGCTACACCTTC

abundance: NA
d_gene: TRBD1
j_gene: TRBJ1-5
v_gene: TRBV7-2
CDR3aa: CASSADRVDQPQHF
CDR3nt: TGTGCCAGCAGCGCCGACAGGGTCGATCAGCCCCAGCATTTT

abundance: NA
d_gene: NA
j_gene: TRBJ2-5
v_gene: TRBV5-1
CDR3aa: CASSFSRPQETQYF
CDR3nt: TGCGCCAGCAGCTTTTCGCGGCCTCAAGAGACCCAGTACTTC

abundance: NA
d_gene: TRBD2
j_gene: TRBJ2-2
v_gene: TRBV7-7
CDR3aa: CASSGGLAGGSGELFF
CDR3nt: TGTGCTAGCAGCGGGGGACTAGCGGGAGGATCCGGGGAGCTGTTTTTT

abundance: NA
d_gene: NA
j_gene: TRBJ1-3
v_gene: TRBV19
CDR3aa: CASRKDNSPGNTIYF
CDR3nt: TGTGCCAGTAGGAAGGACAACTCGCCTGGAAACACCATATATTTT

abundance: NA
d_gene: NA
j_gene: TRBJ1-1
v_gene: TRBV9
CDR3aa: CASSEARWGMNTEAFF
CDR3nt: TGTGCCAGCAGCGAAGCTCGGTGGGGCATGAACACTGAAGCTTTCTTT

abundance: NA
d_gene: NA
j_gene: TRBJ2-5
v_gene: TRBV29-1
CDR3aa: CSVEKRLQETQYF
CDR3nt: TGCAGCGTCGAAAAGCGTCTCCAAGAGACCCAGTACTTC

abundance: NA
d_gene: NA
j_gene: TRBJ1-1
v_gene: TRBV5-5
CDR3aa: CASSLDGGGLNTEAFF
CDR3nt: TGTGCCAGCAGCTTGGACGGAGGAGGGTTGAACACTGAAGCTTTCTTT

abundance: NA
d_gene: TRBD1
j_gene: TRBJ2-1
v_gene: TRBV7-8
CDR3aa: CASSVQTGTEQFF
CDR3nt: TGTGCCAGCAGCGTACAGACAGGGACTGAGCAGTTCTTC

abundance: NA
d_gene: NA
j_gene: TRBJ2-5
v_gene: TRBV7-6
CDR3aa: CASSLRAGSQETQYF
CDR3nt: TGTGCCAGCAGCTTAAGGGCGGGGAGCCAAGAGACCCAGTACTTC

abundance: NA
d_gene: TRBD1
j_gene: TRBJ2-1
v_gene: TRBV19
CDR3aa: CASSKRTGYNEQFF
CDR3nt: TGTGCCAGTAGTAAACGGACAGGATACAATGAGCAGTTCTTC

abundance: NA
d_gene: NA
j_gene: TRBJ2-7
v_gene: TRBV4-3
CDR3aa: CASSQDLGRWEQYF
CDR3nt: TGCGCCAGCAGCCAAGATTTGGGGCGTTGGGAGCAGTACTTC

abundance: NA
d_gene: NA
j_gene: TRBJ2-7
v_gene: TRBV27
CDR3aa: CASSQPGSSYEQYF
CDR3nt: TGTGCCAGCAGTCAACCGGGTAGCTCCTACGAGCAGTACTTC

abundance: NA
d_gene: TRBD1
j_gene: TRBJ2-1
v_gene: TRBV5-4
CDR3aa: CASTWEGTGGVRSYNEQFF
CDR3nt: TGTGCCAGCACCTGGGAGGGGACAGGGGGAGTTCGATCCTACAATGAGCAGTTCTTC

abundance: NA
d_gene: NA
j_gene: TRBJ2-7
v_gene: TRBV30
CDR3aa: CAWSRGFYEQYF
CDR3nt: TGTGCCTGGAGTCGAGGGTTCTACGAGCAGTACTTC

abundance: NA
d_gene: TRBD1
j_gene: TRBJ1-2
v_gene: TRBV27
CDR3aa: CASTRLGQVSEKAGYTF
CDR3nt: TGTGCCAGCACCCGACTGGGACAGGTTTCGGAAAAGGCTGGCTACACCTTC

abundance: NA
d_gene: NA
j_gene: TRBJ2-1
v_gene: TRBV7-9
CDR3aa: CASSLVTSQGEQFF
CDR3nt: TGTGCCAGCAGCTTAGTCACTAGCCAGGGTGAGCAGTTCTTC

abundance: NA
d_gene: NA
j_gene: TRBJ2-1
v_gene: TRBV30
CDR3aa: CAWSQTDNEQFF
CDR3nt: TGTGCCTGGAGTCAAACTGACAATGAGCAGTTCTTC

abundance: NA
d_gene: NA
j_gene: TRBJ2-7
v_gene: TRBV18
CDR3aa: CASSLISYEQYF
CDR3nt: TGTGCCAGCTCACTTATCTCCTACGAGCAGTACTTC

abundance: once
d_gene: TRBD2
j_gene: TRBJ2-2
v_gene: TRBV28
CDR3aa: CASRPGGRTNTGELFF
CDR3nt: TGTGCCAGCCGACCGGGGGGGCGAACGAACACCGGGGAGCTGTTTTTT

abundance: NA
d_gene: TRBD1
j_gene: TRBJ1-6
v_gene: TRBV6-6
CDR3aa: CASSYLGTGTSPLHF
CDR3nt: TGTGCCAGCAGTTACCTCGGGACAGGTACTTCACCCCTCCACTTT

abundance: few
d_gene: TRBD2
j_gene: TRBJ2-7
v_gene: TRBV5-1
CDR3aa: CASSSTGTSGSYEQYF
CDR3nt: TGCGCCAGCAGCTCGACCGGGACTAGCGGGAGTTACGAGCAGTACTTC

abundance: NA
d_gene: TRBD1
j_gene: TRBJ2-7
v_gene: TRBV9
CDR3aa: CASSVVQGDEQYF
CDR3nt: TGTGCCAGCAGCGTGGTCCAGGGGGACGAGCAGTACTTC

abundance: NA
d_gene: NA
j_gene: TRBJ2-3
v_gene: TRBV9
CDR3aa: CASSSDLDTQYF
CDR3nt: TGTGCCAGCAGCTCGGACTTGGATACGCAGTATTTT

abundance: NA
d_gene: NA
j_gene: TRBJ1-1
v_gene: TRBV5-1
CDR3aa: CASSLTVGGTEAFF
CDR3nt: TGCGCCAGCAGCTTAACGGTCGGTGGCACTGAAGCTTTCTTT

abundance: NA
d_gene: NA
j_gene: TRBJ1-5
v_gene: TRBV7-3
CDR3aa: CASSYRAGNQPQHF
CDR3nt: TGTGCCAGCAGCTATAGGGCAGGGAATCAGCCCCAGCATTTT

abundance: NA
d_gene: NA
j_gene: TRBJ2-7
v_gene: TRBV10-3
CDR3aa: CAISDSTNSYEQYF
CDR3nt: TGTGCCATCAGTGACAGTACAAACTCCTACGAGCAGTACTTC

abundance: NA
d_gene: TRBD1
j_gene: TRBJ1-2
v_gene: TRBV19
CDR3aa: CASSIRQGGYGYTF
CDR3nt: TGTGCCAGTAGTATCCGACAGGGTGGCTATGGCTACACCTTC

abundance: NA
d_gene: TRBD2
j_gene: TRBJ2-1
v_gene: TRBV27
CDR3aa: CASSYTGTSGRMRFF
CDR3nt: TGTGCCAGCAGTTATACTGGGACTAGCGGGAGAATGAGGTTCTTC

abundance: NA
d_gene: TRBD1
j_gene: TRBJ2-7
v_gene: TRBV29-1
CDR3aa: CSAMGQPYEQYF
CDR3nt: TGCAGCGCCATGGGACAGCCCTACGAGCAGTACTTC

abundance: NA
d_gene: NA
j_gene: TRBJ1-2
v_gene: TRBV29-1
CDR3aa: CSVDAQGKYGYTF
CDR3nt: TGCAGCGTTGATGCGCAGGGAAAGTATGGCTACACCTTC

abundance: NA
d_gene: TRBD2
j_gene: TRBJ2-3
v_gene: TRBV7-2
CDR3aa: CASSLTSGSTDTQYF
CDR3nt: TGTGCCAGCAGCTTGACTAGCGGGAGCACAGATACGCAGTATTTT

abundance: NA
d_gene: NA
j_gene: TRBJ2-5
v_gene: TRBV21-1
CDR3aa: CASSKGGSRGRETQYF
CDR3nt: TGTGCCAGCAGCAAAGGAGGGTCCAGGGGGAGGGAGACCCAGTACTTC

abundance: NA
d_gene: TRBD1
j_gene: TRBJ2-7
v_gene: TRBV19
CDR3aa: CASNQGAGEQYF
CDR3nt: TGTGCCAGTAACCAGGGGGCTGGGGAGCAGTACTTC

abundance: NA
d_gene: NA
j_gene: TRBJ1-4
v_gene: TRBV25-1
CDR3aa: CASQQVNEKLFF
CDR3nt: TGTGCCAGCCAACAGGTTAATGAAAAACTGTTTTTT

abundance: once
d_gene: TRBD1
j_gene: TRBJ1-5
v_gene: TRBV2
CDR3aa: CASRGDRYSNQPQHF
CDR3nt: TGTGCCAGCAGGGGGGACAGGTATAGCAATCAGCCCCAGCATTTT

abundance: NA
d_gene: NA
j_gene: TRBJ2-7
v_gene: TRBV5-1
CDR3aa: CASSLDGGPNEQYF
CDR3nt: TGCGCCAGCAGCTTGGATGGGGGCCCCAACGAGCAGTACTTC

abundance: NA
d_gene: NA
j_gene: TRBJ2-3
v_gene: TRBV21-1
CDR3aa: CASSKGGRSSSTDTQYF
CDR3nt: TGTGCCAGCAGCAAAGGCGGTAGATCTTCTAGCACAGATACGCAGTATTTT

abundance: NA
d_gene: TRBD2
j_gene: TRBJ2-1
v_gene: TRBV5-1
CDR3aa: CASSRIAGGAYNEQFF
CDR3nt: TGCGCCAGCAGCCGTATAGCGGGGGGGGCCTACAATGAGCAGTTCTTC

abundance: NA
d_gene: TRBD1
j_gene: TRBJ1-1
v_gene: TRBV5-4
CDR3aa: CATQSQPDREAFF
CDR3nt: TGTGCCACCCAAAGCCAACCGGACAGGGAAGCTTTCTTT

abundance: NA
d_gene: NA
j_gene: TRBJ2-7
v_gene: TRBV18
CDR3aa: CASSPGQSLEQYF
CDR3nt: TGTGCCAGCTCACCAGGGCAGTCTCTTGAGCAGTACTTC

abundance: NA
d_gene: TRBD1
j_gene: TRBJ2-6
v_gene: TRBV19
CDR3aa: CASSIPGQGAGGANVLTF
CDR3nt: TGTGCCAGTAGTATCCCCGGACAGGGGGCAGGTGGGGCCAACGTCCTGACTTTC

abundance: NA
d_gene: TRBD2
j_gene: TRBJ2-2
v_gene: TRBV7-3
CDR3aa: CASGYSGKVANTGELFF
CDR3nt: TGTGCCAGCGGGTACAGCGGGAAAGTCGCGAACACCGGGGAGCTGTTTTTT

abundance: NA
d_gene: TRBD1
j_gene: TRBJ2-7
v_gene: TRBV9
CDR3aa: CASSVEPGQIYEQYF
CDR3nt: TGTGCCAGCAGCGTGGAGCCGGGACAGATTTACGAGCAGTACTTC